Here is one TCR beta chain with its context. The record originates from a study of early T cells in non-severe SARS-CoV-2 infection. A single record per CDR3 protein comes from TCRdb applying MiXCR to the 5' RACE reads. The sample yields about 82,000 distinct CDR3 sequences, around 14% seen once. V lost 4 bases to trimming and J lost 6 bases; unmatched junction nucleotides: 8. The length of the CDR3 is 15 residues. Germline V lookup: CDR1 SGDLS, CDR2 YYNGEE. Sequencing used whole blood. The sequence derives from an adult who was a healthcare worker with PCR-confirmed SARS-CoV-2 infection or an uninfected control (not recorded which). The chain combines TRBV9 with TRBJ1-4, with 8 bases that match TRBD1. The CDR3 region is CASSLRTGRDEKLFF. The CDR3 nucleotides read TGTGCCAGCAGCCTCCGGACAGGGCGGGATGAAAAACTGTTTTTT.